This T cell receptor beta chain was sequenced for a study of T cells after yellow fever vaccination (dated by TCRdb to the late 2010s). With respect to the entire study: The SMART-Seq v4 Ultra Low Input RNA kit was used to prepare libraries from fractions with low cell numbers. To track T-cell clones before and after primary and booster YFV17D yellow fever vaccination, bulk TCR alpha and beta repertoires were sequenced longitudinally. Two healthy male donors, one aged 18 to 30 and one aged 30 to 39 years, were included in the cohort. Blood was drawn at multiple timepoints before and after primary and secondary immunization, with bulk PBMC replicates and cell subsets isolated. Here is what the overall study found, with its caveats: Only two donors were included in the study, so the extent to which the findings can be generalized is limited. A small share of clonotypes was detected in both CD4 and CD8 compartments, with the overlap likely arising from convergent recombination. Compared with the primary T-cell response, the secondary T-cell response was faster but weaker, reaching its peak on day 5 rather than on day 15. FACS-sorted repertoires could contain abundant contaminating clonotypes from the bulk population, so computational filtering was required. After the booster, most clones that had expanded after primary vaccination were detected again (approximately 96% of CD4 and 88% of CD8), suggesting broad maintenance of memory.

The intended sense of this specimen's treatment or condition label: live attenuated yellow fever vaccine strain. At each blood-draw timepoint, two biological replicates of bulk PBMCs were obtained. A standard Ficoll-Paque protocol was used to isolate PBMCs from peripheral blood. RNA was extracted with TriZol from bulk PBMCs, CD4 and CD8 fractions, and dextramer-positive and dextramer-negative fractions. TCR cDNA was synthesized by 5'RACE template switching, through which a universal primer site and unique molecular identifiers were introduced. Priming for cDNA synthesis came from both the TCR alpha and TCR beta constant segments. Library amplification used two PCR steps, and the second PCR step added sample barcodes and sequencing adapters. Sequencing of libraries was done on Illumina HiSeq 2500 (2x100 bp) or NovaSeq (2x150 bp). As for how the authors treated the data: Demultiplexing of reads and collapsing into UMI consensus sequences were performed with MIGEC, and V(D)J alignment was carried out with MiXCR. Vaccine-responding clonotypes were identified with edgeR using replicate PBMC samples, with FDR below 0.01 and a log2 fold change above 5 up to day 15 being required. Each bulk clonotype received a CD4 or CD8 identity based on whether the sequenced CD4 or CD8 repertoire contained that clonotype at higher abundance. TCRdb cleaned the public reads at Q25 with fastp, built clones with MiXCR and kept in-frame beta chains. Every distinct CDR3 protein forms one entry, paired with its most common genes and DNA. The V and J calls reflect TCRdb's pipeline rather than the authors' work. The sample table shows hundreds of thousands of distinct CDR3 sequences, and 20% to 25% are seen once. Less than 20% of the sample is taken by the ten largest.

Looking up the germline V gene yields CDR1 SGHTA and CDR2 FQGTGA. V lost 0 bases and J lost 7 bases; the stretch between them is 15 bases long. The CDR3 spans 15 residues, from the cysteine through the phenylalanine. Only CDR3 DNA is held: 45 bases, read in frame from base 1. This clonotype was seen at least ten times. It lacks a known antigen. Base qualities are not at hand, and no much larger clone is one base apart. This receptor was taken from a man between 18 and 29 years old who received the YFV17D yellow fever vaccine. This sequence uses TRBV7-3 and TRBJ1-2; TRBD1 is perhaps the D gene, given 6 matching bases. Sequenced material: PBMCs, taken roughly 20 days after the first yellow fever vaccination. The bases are TGTGCCAGCAGCTTAACGTTCGGGGGGGCTGGTGGCTACACCTTC. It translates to CASSLTFGGAGGYTF. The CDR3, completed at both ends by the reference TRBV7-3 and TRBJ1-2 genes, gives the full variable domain GAGVSQTPSNKVTEKGKYVELRCDPISGHTALYWYRQSLGQGPEFLIYFQGTGAADDSGLPNDRFFAVRPEGSVSTLKIQRTERGDSAVYLCASSLTFGGAGGYTFGSGTRLTVV.